This T cell receptor beta chain was captured by sequencing in a study of T cells in Graves' hyperthyroidism and ophthalmopathy. It was RNA transcripts that yielded the amplified TCR beta CDR3 regions. Researchers ran a first-round RT-PCR on the TCR CDR3 using the HTBI primer set. TCRdb reanalysed the multiplex PCR reads using MiXCR and keeps one entry per CDR3 protein. This table has approximately 500,000 distinct CDR3 sequences, 46% appearing once. Germline lookup yields CDR1 MGHDK and CDR2 SYGVNS. The CDR3 covers 14 residues. This clonotype was counted once. This chain links TRBV25-1 with TRBJ1-2; D is unclear. This sequence originates from a woman aged 18-29 years with Graves' hyperthyroidism. Sequences were obtained from peripheral blood or thyroid tissue (not recorded which). CDR3 in DNA: TGTGCTAGAGATGCTCGTGGGTCTAACTATGGCTACACCTTC. Translated: CARDARGSNYGYTF.